This section outlines one TCR beta chain sequence together with its context. Sequencing used immunoSEQ multiplex PCR; TCRdb keeps in-frame clones, though not all of them. The sample has some 1.4 million clones; 96% are singletons. The entry originates in a study of shared clonotypes between healthy human individuals. The clonotype originates from a man aged 30 to 39 in good health. Sample: naive CD4+ T cells sorted from blood. The subset was: CD45RA+ positively selected.

The CDR3 spells CASSQDRGNQPQHF. In DNA, the CDR3 is TGTGCCAGCAGCCAGGACAGGGGCAATCAGCCCCAGCATTTT. This rearrangement joins TRBV5-5 to TRBJ1-5, with 8 bases identical to TRBD1. The CDR3 runs to 14 residues. Trimming removed 4 bases from V and 2 bases from J; junction bases left unmatched: 2. Germline V gene data show CDR1 as SGHKS and CDR2 as YYEKEE (reference sequence).